The 29 T cell receptor beta chains below come from one sample, sequenced in a study of metastatic and nonmetastatic thyroid tumors. TCRdb re-called the PCR reads with MiXCR. The sample shows roughly 24,000 clones, roughly 21% of them seen only once. Patients were all untreated before their thyroid surgery. Sequenced sample: blood. These receptor sequences come from a male donor with papillary thyroid cancer or a benign thyroid nodule (not recorded which). Some clones in this sample may be carry-over from other donors' samples.

By share, this clone ranks as medium-sized. The chain carries TRBV2 and TRBJ1-1; D perhaps matches TRBD1 (5 bases). From germline, CDR1 is SNHLY and CDR2 FYNNEI. Trimming removed 6 bases at V and 5 bases at J, with 19 bases between. The CDR3 runs 15 residues. The CDR3 sequence is CASRRDEGGGTEAFF. The DNA of the CDR3 is TGTGCCAGCAGGAGGGACGAAGGTGGGGGGACTGAAGCTTTCTTT. The variable domain in full, with the rest retrieved from reference TRBV2 and TRBJ1-1, is EPEVTQTPSHQVTQMGQEVILRCVPISNHLYFYWYRQILGQKVEFLVSFYNNEISEKSEIFDDQFSVERPDGSNFTLKIRSTKLEDSAMYFCASRRDEGGGTEAFFGQGTRLTVV.

By share, this clone ranks as medium-sized. The CDR3 region is CASSQVRALGYEQYF. The CDR3 DNA reads as TGCGCCAGCAGCCAAGTCAGGGCCCTAGGGTACGAGCAGTACTTC. The J gene is TRBJ2-7, the V gene TRBV4-1, with D possibly TRBD1 on 5 matching bases. Germline CDR1 MGHRA, CDR2 YSYEKL. The CDR3 totals 15 residues. V lost 1 base and J lost 4, with 14 bases in between.

This clone was seen many times. The chain links TRBV10-3 to TRBJ2-1; 7 positions agree with TRBD1. Germline values: CDR1 ENHRY, CDR2 SYGVKD. The CDR3 is 16 amino acids. V trimming: 0 bases; J trimming: 5 bases; junction bases outside the gene matches: 7. The CDR3 nucleotides are TGTGCCATCAGTGAGTCCAATAGACAGGGCCACAATGAGCAGTTCTTC. Its protein product is CAISESNRQGHNEQFF.

About this clone itself: Just one base apart from a much larger clone, this may be a read error. The chain links TRBV18 to TRBJ1-1, with a weak D call TRBD1 (5 bases). The CDR3 has 11 residues. Trimming stripped 2 bases from V and 11 bases from J, with 9 bases between. Germline loops: CDR1 KGHSH, CDR2 LQKENI. The CDR3 loop reads CASSPGGWAFF. The CDR3 nucleotides read TGTGCCAGCTCACCAGGGGGGTGGGCTTTCTTT.

This clone has ten or more counts. The rearrangement joins TRBV20-1 to TRBJ2-4; TRBD2 is a possible D gene (5 bases). The V gene lost 3 bases and the J gene lost 0 bases, with 9 bases spanning the gap. CDR1 is DFQATT, CDR2 SNEGSKA, per germline (reference sequence). The CDR3 has 14 residues. Here the CDR3 reads CSASTREAKNIQYF. CDR3 in DNA: TGCAGTGCTAGTACCCGGGAAGCCAAAAACATTCAGTACTTC.

As regards this clone: Germline and junction disagree at one end, which may indicate a read error. The chain recombines TRBV13 with TRBJ2-3; 8 nucleotides agree with TRBD2. Germline CDR1 is PRHDT and CDR2 is FYEKMQ (reference sequence). The CDR3 spans 18 residues. CDR3 amino acids: CASTSRLGGGKGTHTQYF. DNA for the CDR3: TGTGCCAGCACCTCACGCCTCGGGGGGGGAAAGGGCACACATACGCAGTATTTT.

This clone occurred many times. The rearrangement joins TRBV20-1 to TRBJ2-1; possibly TRBD1 for D (6 bases). The V end was cut by 1 base, the J end by 0 bases, with 7 bases between. There are 14 residues in the CDR3. Germline CDR1 reads DFQATT; CDR2 reads SNEGSKA (reference sequence). The CDR3 region is CSARGGGSYNEQFF. CDR3 sequence (DNA): TGCAGTGCTAGAGGAGGGGGCTCCTACAATGAGCAGTTCTTC.

A word on this clone: The junction departs from the called germline gene at one end, perhaps through a read error. For the CDR3, the DNA is TGTGCCAGCAGTGGAGGTAGCGGGAGCTCCTACGAGCATTACTTC. Its translation is CASSGGSGSSYEHYF. The chain employs TRBV6-1 and TRBJ2-7; 9 bases are shared with TRBD2. The CDR3 loop spans 15 amino acids. Germline CDR1 reads MNHNS; CDR2 reads SASEGT.

By share, this clone counts as medium-sized (0.01 to 0.1%). The chain combines TRBV28 with TRBJ2-5, with D maybe TRBD2 (6 bases). The CDR3 loop spans 14 amino acids. The germline V gene has CDR1 MDHEN and CDR2 SYDVKM. V was pared by 8 bases and J by 1 base, with 14 bases between. The CDR3 DNA reads TGTGCCAGCTCGTGGGTGGGGGGCCAAGAGACCCAGTACTTC. Translating gives CASSWVGGQETQYF. The full variable domain, rest sourced from reference TRBV28 and TRBJ2-5, is DVKVTQSSRYLVKRTGEKVFLECVQDMDHENMFWYRQDPGLGLRLIYFSYDVKMKEKGDIPEGYSVSREKKERFSLILESASTNQTSMYLCASSWVGGQETQYFGPGTRLLVL.

The chain is built from TRBV5-4 and TRBJ1-2; no definite D call. Germline V CDR1 and CDR2: SGHNT, YYREEE (reference sequence). Trimming shortened V by 4 bases and J by 6 bases, and 19 bases separated the two germline ends. The CDR3 totals 15 residues. CDR3 DNA sequence: TGTGCCAGCAGCCATTGGTCAAGACACGGTGATGGCTACACCTTC. This gives the protein CASSHWSRHGDGYTF.

Written as DNA, the CDR3 is TGTGCCTGGAGTGGTCGGGGGAGCTACGAGCAGTACTTC. Translating it yields CAWSGRGSYEQYF. The J gene is TRBJ2-7, the V gene TRBV30; tentatively, D is TRBD2 (6 bases). V lost 1 base to trimming and J lost 3 bases, with 10 bases between them. The CDR3 is 13 amino acids. The germline V gene encodes CDR1 GTSNPN and CDR2 SVGIG (reference sequence).

This clone is large by share. The V gene is TRBV28, the J gene TRBJ1-1, with D possibly TRBD1 on 5 matching bases. The CDR3 runs 13 residues. The V end was cut by 1 base, the J end by 5 bases, with 8 bases between. Germline V lookup: CDR1 MDHEN, CDR2 SYDVKM. CDR3 protein: CASSLYRGTEAFF. As DNA, the CDR3 is TGTGCCAGCAGTTTATATAGGGGAACTGAAGCTTTCTTT.

This clone has a handful of counts. Other DNA variants within this sample encode the same CDR3. The J gene is TRBJ2-1, the V gene TRBV13; no definite D call. Between the trimmed V and J ends, which lost 3 bases and 0 bases, there was a span of 12 bases. Germline CDR1 reads PRHDT; CDR2 reads FYEKMQ (reference sequence). CDR3 length: 16 residues. Here the CDR3 reads CASSFVASSSYNEQFF. CDR3 in DNA: TGTGCCAGCAGCTTCGTGGCGTCCAGCTCCTACAATGAGCAGTTCTTC.

This clone was counted at least ten times. The V gene is TRBV28, the J gene TRBJ1-6; D might be TRBD1 (6 bases). Germline values: CDR1 MDHEN, CDR2 SYDVKM. V shed 4 bases and J shed 7 bases, with 11 bases lying between them. CDR3 length equals 14 residues. The CDR3 nucleotides read TGTGCCAGCAGTTGGGCAGGGGAAAATTCACCCCTCCACTTT. This codes for CASSWAGENSPLHF.

In regard to this clone: Relative to the germline gene, one junction end is altered; a read error may explain this. V usage is TRBV5-1 and J usage is TRBJ2-2; D not resolved. The CDR3 spans 13 residues. CDR1 is SGHRS, CDR2 YFSETQ, per germline. The CDR3 loop is CASSKENTGELFF. The CDR3 region has the DNA TGCGCCAGCAGTAAGGAGAACACCGGTGAGCTGTTTTTT.

V is TRBV11-2 and J is TRBJ2-7, with D tentatively TRBD2 (6 bases). The CDR3 spans 14 residues. V was shortened by 5 bases and J by 3 bases, with 14 bases between the two germline ends. Per germline, CDR1 SGHAT and CDR2 FQNNGV. This CDR3 reads CASSPGVSGYEQYF. The DNA of the CDR3 is TGTGCCAGCAGCCCGGGGGTCTCAGGCTACGAGCAGTACTTC.

This clone has at least ten counts. The CDR3 is CASSPRTEHQPQHF. The CDR3 region has the DNA TGTGCCAGCAGTCCTCGGACAGAACATCAGCCCCAGCATTTT. This chain joins TRBV6-1 and TRBJ1-5; weak D call: TRBD1 (6 bases). With 5 bases removed from V and 5 bases from J, the gap between germline ends came to 13 bases. The CDR3 consists of 14 residues. CDR1 MNHNS and CDR2 SASEGT come from the germline V gene.

V usage is TRBV6-1 and J usage is TRBJ1-6; D unclear. The CDR3 covers 15 residues. Germline lookup yields CDR1 MNHNS and CDR2 SASEGT. V lost 5 bases, J lost 3 bases, and 11 bases lay in between. The CDR3 nucleotides read TGTGCCAGCAGTTCCCAGGACTACTATAATTCACCCCTCCACTTT. This codes for CASSSQDYYNSPLHF.

This clone occurred many times. The chain links TRBV28 to TRBJ1-5; possible D gene TRBD1, 6 bases. The germline V and J ends were trimmed by 2 bases and 5 bases, with 13 bases remaining between them. Per the germline V gene, CDR1 is MDHEN and CDR2 is SYDVKM. CDR3 length: 15 residues. CDR3 coding DNA: TGTGCCAGCAGTTTAATTCGGGACACTCATCAGCCCCAGCATTTT. Its protein is CASSLIRDTHQPQHF.

This clone was counted only a few times. The V gene is TRBV11-2, the J gene TRBJ2-1; 11 bases fit TRBD1. V dropped 5 bases and J dropped 6; count of bases not matched to a gene: 9. Germline lookup yields CDR1 SGHAT and CDR2 FQNNGV. The CDR3 has 16 residues. DNA of the CDR3: TGTGCCAGCAGCGGAAGGGGACAGGGGGTTTTCAATGAGCAGTTCTTC. Encoded protein: CASSGRGQGVFNEQFF.

Ten or more counts support this clone. The rearrangement links TRBV20-1 to TRBJ2-3; TRBD2 matches at 8 bases. The CDR3 runs to 14 residues. The V segment lost 3 bases and the J segment 2 bases; nucleotides outside the gene matches: 4. Germline V gene lookup returns CDR1 DFQATT and CDR2 SNEGSKA (reference sequence). The CDR3 bases are TGCAGTGCTAGCGCTAGCGGGTTCACAGATACGCAGTATTTT. It translates to CSASASGFTDTQYF.

The chain recombines TRBV7-3 with TRBJ2-7; tentative D call: TRBD2 (5 bases). V was clipped by 8 bases and J by 3 bases, with 14 bases between them. CDR1 is SGHTA and CDR2 is FQGTGA in the germline V gene. The CDR3 consists of 13 residues. The CDR3 reads CASRPEGDYEQYF. The CDR3 nucleotides are TGTGCCAGCCGTCCCGAGGGAGACTACGAGCAGTACTTC.

This clone was observed at least ten times. The rearrangement joins TRBV19 to TRBJ2-5, with D perhaps TRBD1 (6 bases). V lost 4 bases, J lost 9 bases, and 18 bases lay in between. There are 14 residues in the CDR3. CDR1 is LNHDA and CDR2 is SQIVND in the germline V gene (reference sequence). The CDR3 sequence: CASSNDRPPAAQYF. Written as DNA, the CDR3 is TGTGCCAGTAGTAACGACAGGCCCCCTGCGGCCCAGTACTTC.

This clone is judged medium-sized. The gene calls are TRBV15 and TRBJ2-3; 8 bases line up with TRBD2. The CDR3 runs 15 residues. The ends lost 0 bases at V and 4 bases at J; junction bases unmatched: 3. CDR1 is LNHNV and CDR2 is YYDKDF in the germline V gene (reference sequence). The CDR3 protein is CATSRDREGSDTQYF. For the CDR3, the DNA is TGTGCCACCAGCAGAGATCGGGAGGGATCAGATACGCAGTATTTT.

This clone has a count of ten or more. The V and J genes are TRBV11-2 and TRBJ2-2; tentative D call: TRBD2 (6 bases). The CDR3 has 17 residues. The V end lost 2 bases, the J end lost 1 base, and 14 bases lay between the germline ends. Germline CDR1 and CDR2: SGHAT and FQNNGV. This CDR3 is CASSLRWGVKNTGELFF. DNA for the CDR3: TGTGCCAGCAGCTTACGATGGGGGGTGAAGAACACCGGGGAGCTGTTTTTT. The variable domain in full, completed from reference TRBV11-2 and TRBJ2-2, reads EAGVAQSPRYKIIEKRQSVAFWCNPISGHATLYWYQQILGQGPKLLIQFQNNGVVDDSQLPKDRFSAERLKGVDSTLKIQPAKLEDSAVYLCASSLRWGVKNTGELFFGEGSRLTVL.

This clone was detected ten times or more. This same CDR3 is encoded by further DNA sequences in the sample. This rearrangement joins TRBV5-1 to TRBJ2-5, with 7 bases lining up with TRBD1. With V trimmed by 1 base and J by 3 bases, 6 bases remained unmatched. Germline values: CDR1 SGHRS, CDR2 YFSETQ. This CDR3 spans 15 amino acids. This CDR3 reads CASSLNRGPKETQYF. The CDR3 DNA reads as TGCGCCAGCAGCTTGAACAGGGGCCCTAAAGAGACCCAGTACTTC.

There are many counts of this clone. The gene calls are TRBV11-2 and TRBJ2-5; D perhaps matches TRBD2 (6 bases). The CDR3 loop spans 15 amino acids. The V gene's germline CDR1 is SGHAT and CDR2 FQNNGV. Trimming stripped 5 bases from V and 1 base from J, with 14 bases between. The CDR3 reads CASSKTGGIQETQYF. The CDR3 nucleotides are TGTGCCAGCAGCAAAACCGGCGGGATCCAAGAGACCCAGTACTTC.

In this sample, this clone turned up many times. This chain links TRBV28 with TRBJ1-1; D may be TRBD1 (6 bases). The V and J ends lost 4 bases and 8 bases respectively, with 11 bases between them. The germline CDR1 and CDR2 sequences are MDHEN and SYDVKM. The CDR3 spans 12 residues. The CDR3: CASSSGGLEAFF. As DNA, the CDR3 is TGTGCCAGCAGTTCCGGGGGCTTAGAAGCTTTCTTT.

This clone was seen repeatedly, ten times or more. The V and J genes are TRBV5-1 and TRBJ1-4; maybe TRBD1 (5 bases). The germline CDR1 and CDR2 sequences are SGHRS and YFSETQ. The germline V and J ends were trimmed by 2 bases and 4 bases, with 15 bases remaining between them. The CDR3 contains 16 residues. The CDR3 loop is CASSFRTRDSNEKLFF. As DNA, the CDR3 is TGCGCCAGCAGCTTTCGGACCCGCGACAGTAATGAAAAACTGTTTTTT.